This entry concerns a single T cell receptor beta chain. These data originate in a study of OX40 agonist ivuxolimab in advanced cancers. Germline CDR1 reads SGDLS; CDR2 reads YYNGEE. The CDR3 is made up of 14 amino acids. V was shortened by 4 bases and J by 5 bases, with 13 bases between the two germline ends. Sequenced by immunoSEQ multiplex PCR; TCRdb stores in-frame clones only, minus some. The repertoire consists of about 140,000 clones, with 85% to 95% occurring once and the leading ten covering approximately 0.99%. Material: CD4+ or CD8+ T cells sorted from blood, obtained in a trial of the OX40 agonist ivuxolimab. The chain joins TRBV9 to TRBJ2-1; the D is unclear. This clonotype was sampled from an adult with an advanced solid tumor such as melanoma, head and neck, liver or kidney cancer. The CDR3 loop reads CASSPREWNNEQFF. DNA for the CDR3: TGTGCCAGCAGCCCCCGCGAATGGAACAATGAGCAGTTCTTC.